Listed below are T cell receptor beta chains from one sample, sequenced in a study of cytomegalovirus exposure and HLA in healthy donors. Method: immunoSEQ multiplex PCR; TCRdb's copy keeps in-frame clones and lacks some. The repertoire includes about 130,000 clones, approximately 72% of them detected once, and less than 3.5% sits in the top ten. Sequences were obtained from PBMCs. All receptors derive from a human donor in good health. The CDR3 runs from the conserved cysteine through the conserved F or W. D genes are given only for firm matches. Clone size, where shown, is once, few, many, or a class for clones that have expanded.

v_call: TRBV6-1; clone_size: .; j_call: TRBJ1-2; d_call: TRBD1; cdr3_aa: CASSDARGLGYGYTF; cdr3_nt: TGTGCCAGCAGTGACGCCAGGGGGCTTGGCTATGGTTACACCTTC
v_call: TRBV4-1; clone_size: few; j_call: TRBJ2-5; d_call: TRBD2; cdr3_aa: CASSQDLTSGQETQYF; cdr3_nt: TGCGCCAGCAGCCAAGATTTGACTAGCGGCCAAGAGACCCAGTACTTC
v_call: TRBV25-1; clone_size: .; j_call: TRBJ2-1; d_call: .; cdr3_aa: CASKETGILNEQFF; cdr3_nt: TGTGCCAGCAAAGAAACGGGGATACTCAATGAGCAGTTCTTC
v_call: TRBV5-1; clone_size: few; j_call: TRBJ2-7; d_call: TRBD2; cdr3_aa: CASSLALAGGYEQYF; cdr3_nt: TGCGCCAGCAGCTTGGCATTAGCGGGAGGGTACGAGCAGTACTTC
v_call: TRBV29-1; clone_size: .; j_call: TRBJ1-5; d_call: .; cdr3_aa: CSVPRVLSEGNQPQHF; cdr3_nt: TGCAGCGTGCCCCGGGTGCTGAGTGAGGGCAATCAGCCCCAGCATTTT
v_call: TRBV6-5; clone_size: .; j_call: TRBJ1-2; d_call: TRBD1; cdr3_aa: CASSRRTGDHGYTF; cdr3_nt: TGTGCCAGCAGTCGCCGGACAGGCGACCATGGCTACACCTTC
v_call: TRBV9; clone_size: few; j_call: TRBJ2-2; d_call: .; cdr3_aa: CASSVARGGGHSGELFF; cdr3_nt: TGTGCCAGCAGCGTAGCCCGTGGGGGGGGGCATTCCGGGGAGCTGTTTTTT
v_call: TRBV7-8; clone_size: .; j_call: TRBJ2-7; d_call: .; cdr3_aa: CASSPILRAYEQYF; cdr3_nt: TGTGCCAGCAGCCCTATTCTACGGGCCTACGAGCAGTACTTC
v_call: TRBV7-2; clone_size: .; j_call: TRBJ2-7; d_call: .; cdr3_aa: CASSLDQARSYEQYF; cdr3_nt: TGTGCCAGCAGCTTAGATCAGGCCCGATCCTACGAGCAGTACTTC
v_call: TRBV7-2; clone_size: few; j_call: TRBJ2-2; d_call: .; cdr3_aa: CASSPRTVSLNTGELFF; cdr3_nt: TGTGCCAGCAGCCCCCGGACAGTCTCGTTAAACACCGGGGAGCTGTTTTTT
v_call: TRBV6-4; clone_size: .; j_call: TRBJ2-3; d_call: TRBD1; cdr3_aa: CASSESGRGTDTQYF; cdr3_nt: TGTGCCAGCAGTGAATCAGGCAGGGGGACAGATACGCAGTATTTT
v_call: TRBV4-2; clone_size: .; j_call: TRBJ2-1; d_call: TRBD2; cdr3_aa: CASSQGGTSGRVSYNEQFF; cdr3_nt: TGTGCCAGCAGCCAAGGGGGGACTAGCGGGAGGGTCTCCTACAATGAGCAGTTCTTC
v_call: TRBV6-1; clone_size: .; j_call: TRBJ2-1; d_call: .; cdr3_aa: CASSEQRRISYNEQFF; cdr3_nt: TGTGCCAGCAGTGAACAGCGACGGATCTCCTACAATGAGCAGTTCTTC
v_call: TRBV29-1; clone_size: .; j_call: TRBJ1-3; d_call: .; cdr3_aa: CSVASGTGNTIYF; cdr3_nt: TGCAGCGTTGCGTCGGGTACAGGAAACACCATATATTTT
v_call: TRBV5-6; clone_size: .; j_call: TRBJ1-2; d_call: TRBD1; cdr3_aa: CASSTDRGTYGYTF; cdr3_nt: TGTGCCAGCAGCACGGACAGGGGGACGTATGGCTACACCTTC
v_call: TRBV6-5; clone_size: .; j_call: TRBJ2-7; d_call: .; cdr3_aa: CASSYSRHPTYEQYF; cdr3_nt: TGTGCCAGCAGTTACTCGAGGCATCCCACCTACGAGCAGTACTTC
v_call: TRBV7-3; clone_size: .; j_call: TRBJ2-1; d_call: .; cdr3_aa: CASSLSDEQFF; cdr3_nt: TGTGCCAGCAGCTTAAGCGATGAGCAGTTCTTC
v_call: TRBV5-6; clone_size: .; j_call: TRBJ2-5; d_call: .; cdr3_aa: CASSFWGRETQYF; cdr3_nt: TGTGCCAGCAGCTTCTGGGGGAGGGAGACCCAGTACTTC
v_call: TRBV9; clone_size: .; j_call: TRBJ2-7; d_call: .; cdr3_aa: CASSFRVHNGVDEQYF; cdr3_nt: TGTGCCAGCAGCTTCCGGGTTCATAATGGAGTTGACGAGCAGTACTTC
v_call: TRBV7-9; clone_size: once; j_call: TRBJ2-7; d_call: TRBD2; cdr3_aa: CSSTPKGTTSSEQYF; cdr3_nt: TGTTCCAGCACCCCTAAAGGGACTACGTCTAGCGAGCAGTACTTC
v_call: TRBV28; clone_size: .; j_call: TRBJ2-1; d_call: .; cdr3_aa: CASSFSSAGVEQFF; cdr3_nt: TGTGCCAGCAGTTTTAGTTCAGCGGGCGTTGAGCAGTTCTTC
v_call: TRBV27; clone_size: .; j_call: TRBJ1-2; d_call: .; cdr3_aa: CASRYRGGAYGYTF; cdr3_nt: TGTGCCAGCAGATACCGAGGGGGAGCCTATGGCTACACCTTC
v_call: TRBV5-1; clone_size: .; j_call: TRBJ2-3; d_call: TRBD2; cdr3_aa: CASSLDSGAGTDTQYF; cdr3_nt: TGCGCCAGCAGCTTGGATAGCGGGGCCGGCACAGATACGCAGTATTTT